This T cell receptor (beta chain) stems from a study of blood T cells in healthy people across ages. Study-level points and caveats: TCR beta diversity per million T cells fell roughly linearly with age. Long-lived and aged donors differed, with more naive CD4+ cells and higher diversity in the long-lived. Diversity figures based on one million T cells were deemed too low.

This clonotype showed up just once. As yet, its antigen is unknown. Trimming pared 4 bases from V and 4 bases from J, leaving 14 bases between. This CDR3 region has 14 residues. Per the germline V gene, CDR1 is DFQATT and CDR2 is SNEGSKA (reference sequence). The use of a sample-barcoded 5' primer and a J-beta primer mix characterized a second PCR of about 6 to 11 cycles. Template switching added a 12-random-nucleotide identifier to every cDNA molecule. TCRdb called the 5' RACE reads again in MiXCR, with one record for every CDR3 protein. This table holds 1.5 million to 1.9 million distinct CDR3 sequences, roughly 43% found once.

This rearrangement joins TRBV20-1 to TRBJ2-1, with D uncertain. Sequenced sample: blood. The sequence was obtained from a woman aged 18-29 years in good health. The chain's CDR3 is CSATTRVDYNEQFF. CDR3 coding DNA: TGCAGTGCTACCACCCGGGTTGATTACAATGAGCAGTTCTTC.